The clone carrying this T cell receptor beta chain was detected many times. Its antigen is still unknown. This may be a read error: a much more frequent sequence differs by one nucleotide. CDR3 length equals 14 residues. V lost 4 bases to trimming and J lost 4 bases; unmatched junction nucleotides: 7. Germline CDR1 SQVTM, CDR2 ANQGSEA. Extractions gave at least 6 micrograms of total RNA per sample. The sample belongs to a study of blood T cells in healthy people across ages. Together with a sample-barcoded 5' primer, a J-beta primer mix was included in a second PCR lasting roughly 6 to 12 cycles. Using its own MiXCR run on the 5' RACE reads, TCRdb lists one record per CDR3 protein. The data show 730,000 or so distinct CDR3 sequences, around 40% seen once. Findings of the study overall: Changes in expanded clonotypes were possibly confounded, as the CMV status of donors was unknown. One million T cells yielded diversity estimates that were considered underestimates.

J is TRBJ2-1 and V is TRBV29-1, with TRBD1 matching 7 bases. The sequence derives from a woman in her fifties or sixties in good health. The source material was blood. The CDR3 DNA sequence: TGCAGCGTTGGGCTGCGGACAGGTTACAATGAGCAGTTCTTC. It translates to CSVGLRTGYNEQFF.